This T cell receptor beta chain was captured by sequencing in a study of shared clonotypes between healthy human individuals. Whole-study findings and limits: The study found roughly 5% of naive CD4 clonotypes shared across a handful of donors. Read depth was anticipated to influence clonotype sharing among donors. The sole specimen, blood, was sampled, and tissue repertoires likely differ.

For this clone: Its antigen remains unidentified.

Sequencing was performed with immunoSEQ multiplex PCR; in TCRdb, only in-frame clones are kept and a portion is missing. The sample carries 2.3 million or so clones, over 90% recorded once. V lost 1 base, J lost 1 base, and 19 bases stayed unmatched. The length of the CDR3 is 20 residues. Germline V CDR1 and CDR2: SGHRS, YFSETQ. The clonotype comes from a man aged 18-30 years in good health. Some clones in this sample may be carry-over from other donors' samples. Sequenced material: naive CD4+ T cells from PBMCs. Sample subset: CD45RA+ positively selected. The V call is TRBV5-1, the J call TRBJ2-7, with 8 bases matching TRBD1. CDR3 residues: CASSLRSQGSSRDRSYEQYF. CDR3 nucleotides: TGCGCCAGCAGCTTGAGGAGCCAGGGGTCATCCAGGGACAGGTCCTACGAGCAGTACTTC. Full variable domain (missing parts from reference TRBV5-1 and TRBJ2-7): KAGVTQTPRYLIKTRGQQVTLSCSPISGHRSVSWYQQTPGQGLQFLFEYFSETQRNKGNFPGRFSGRQFSNSRSEMNVSTLELGDSALYLCASSLRSQGSSRDRSYEQYFGPGTRLTVT.